This entry features one T cell receptor beta chain sequence. Its matching antigen is unknown. Trimming left V 1 base short and J 5 bases short, with 13 bases between. Germline assignment: CDR1 SGHRS and CDR2 YFSETQ. This CDR3 is 15 amino acids long. The data are from a study of T cell responses to AZD1222 COVID-19 vaccine. Study results and caveats: The study reported that nearly half of spike-specific TCRs target unmutated variant regions. Donors in the cohort were predominantly white British and more often female, and clonal diversity was possibly underestimated.

Sequenced by immunoSEQ multiplex PCR; TCRdb stores in-frame clones only, minus some. The table has about 130,000 clones, approximately 93% seen once. The gene calls are TRBV5-1 and TRBJ2-1, with D perhaps assigned TRBD1 or TRBD2 (6 bases each). Material: peripheral blood, obtained on day 0 of AZD1222 vaccination. The source is an adult in good health. DNA for the CDR3: TGCGCCAGCAGCTTGAGAGGGGGAGGTGACAATGAGCAGTTCTTC. Translating it yields CASSLRGGGDNEQFF.